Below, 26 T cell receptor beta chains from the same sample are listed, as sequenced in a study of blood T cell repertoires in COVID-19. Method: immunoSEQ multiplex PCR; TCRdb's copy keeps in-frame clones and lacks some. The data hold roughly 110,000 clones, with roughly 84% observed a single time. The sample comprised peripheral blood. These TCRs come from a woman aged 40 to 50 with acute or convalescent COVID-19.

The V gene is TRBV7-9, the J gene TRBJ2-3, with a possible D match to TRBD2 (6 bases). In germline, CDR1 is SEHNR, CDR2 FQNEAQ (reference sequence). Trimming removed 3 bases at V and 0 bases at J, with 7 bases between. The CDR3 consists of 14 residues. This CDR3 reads CASSLAGSTDTQYF. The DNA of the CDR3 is TGTGCCAGCAGCTTGGCGGGGAGCACAGATACGCAGTATTTT.

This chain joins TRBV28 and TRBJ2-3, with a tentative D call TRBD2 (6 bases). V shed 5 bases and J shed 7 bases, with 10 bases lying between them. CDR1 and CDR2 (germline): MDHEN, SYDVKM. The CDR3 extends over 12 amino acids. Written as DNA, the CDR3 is TGTGCCAGCAGTCCCGGGGGACATACGCAGTATTTT. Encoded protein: CASSPGGHTQYF.

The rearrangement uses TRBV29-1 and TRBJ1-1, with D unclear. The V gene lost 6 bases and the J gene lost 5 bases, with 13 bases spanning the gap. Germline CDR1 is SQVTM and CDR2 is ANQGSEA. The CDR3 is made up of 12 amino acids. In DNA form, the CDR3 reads TGCAGCGTCCCCCCTCGGGAGACTGAAGCTTTCTTT. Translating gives CSVPPRETEAFF. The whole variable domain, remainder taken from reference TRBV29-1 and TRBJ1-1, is SAVISQKPSRDICQRGTSLTIQCQVDSQVTMMFWYRQQPGQSLTLIATANQGSEATYESGFVIDKFPISRPNLTFSTLTVSNMSPEDSSIYLCSVPPRETEAFFGQGTRLTVV.

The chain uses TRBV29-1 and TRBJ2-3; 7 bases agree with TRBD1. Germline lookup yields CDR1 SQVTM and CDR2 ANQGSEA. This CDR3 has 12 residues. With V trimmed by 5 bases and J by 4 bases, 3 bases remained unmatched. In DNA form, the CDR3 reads TGCAGCGTTAAACAGGGGCCAGATACGCAGTATTTT. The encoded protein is CSVKQGPDTQYF.

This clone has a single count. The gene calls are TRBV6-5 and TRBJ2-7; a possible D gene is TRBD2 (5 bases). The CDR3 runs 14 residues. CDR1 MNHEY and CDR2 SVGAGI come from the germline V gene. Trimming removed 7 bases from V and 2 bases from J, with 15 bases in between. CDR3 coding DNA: TGTGCCAGCATTCTCCACCCGGGAACCTACGAGCAGTACTTC. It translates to CASILHPGTYEQYF.

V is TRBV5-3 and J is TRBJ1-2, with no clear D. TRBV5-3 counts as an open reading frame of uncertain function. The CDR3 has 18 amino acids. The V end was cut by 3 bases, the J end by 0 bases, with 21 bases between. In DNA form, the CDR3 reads TGTGCCAGAAGCTGGTCCCCGTGGCCGCACCCCTCTAACTATGGCTACACCTTC. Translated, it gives CARSWSPWPHPSNYGYTF.

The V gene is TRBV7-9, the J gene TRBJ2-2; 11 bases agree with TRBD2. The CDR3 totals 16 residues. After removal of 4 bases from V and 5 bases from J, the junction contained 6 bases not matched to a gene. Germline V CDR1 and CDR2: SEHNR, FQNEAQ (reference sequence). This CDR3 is CASSSPGLAGTGELFF. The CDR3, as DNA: TGTGCCAGCAGCTCGCCCGGACTAGCGGGTACCGGGGAGCTGTTTTTT.

This CDR3 reads CASSRGNEQYF. CDR3 coding DNA: TGTGCCAGCAGCCGGGGCAACGAGCAGTACTTC. This rearrangement joins TRBV6-2 or TRBV6-3 to TRBJ2-7, with D tentatively TRBD1 or TRBD2 (5 bases each). Deletions cut 6 bases from V and 5 bases from J, with 8 bases between. Germline V gives CDR1 MNHEY, CDR2 SVGEGT. The CDR3 contains 11 residues.

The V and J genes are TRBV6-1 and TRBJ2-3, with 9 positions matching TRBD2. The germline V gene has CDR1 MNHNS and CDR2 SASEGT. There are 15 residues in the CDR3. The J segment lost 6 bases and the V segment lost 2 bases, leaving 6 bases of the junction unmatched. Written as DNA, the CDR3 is TGTGCCAGCAGTGAACACGCGGGGGGGGACGATACGCAGTATTTT. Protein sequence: CASSEHAGGDDTQYF.

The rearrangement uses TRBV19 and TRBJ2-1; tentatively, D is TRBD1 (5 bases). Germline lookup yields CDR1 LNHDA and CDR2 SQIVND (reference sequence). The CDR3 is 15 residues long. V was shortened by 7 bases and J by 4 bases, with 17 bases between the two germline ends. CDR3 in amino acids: CASTTWAGQYNEQFF. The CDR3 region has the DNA TGTGCCAGTACAACTTGGGCAGGGCAATACAATGAGCAGTTCTTC.

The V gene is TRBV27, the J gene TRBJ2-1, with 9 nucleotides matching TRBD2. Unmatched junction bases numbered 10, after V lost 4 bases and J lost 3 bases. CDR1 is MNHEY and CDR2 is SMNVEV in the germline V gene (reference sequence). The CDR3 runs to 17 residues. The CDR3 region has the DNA TGTGCCAGCAGTTCGTCTGACGGGACTAGCTTCTACAATGAGCAGTTCTTC. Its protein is CASSSSDGTSFYNEQFF.

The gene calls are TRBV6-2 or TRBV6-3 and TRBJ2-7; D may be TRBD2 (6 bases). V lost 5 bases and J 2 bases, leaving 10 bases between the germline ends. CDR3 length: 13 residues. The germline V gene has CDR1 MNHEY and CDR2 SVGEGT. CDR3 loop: CASSIWGAYEQYF. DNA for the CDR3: TGTGCCAGCAGTATATGGGGGGCCTACGAGCAGTACTTC.

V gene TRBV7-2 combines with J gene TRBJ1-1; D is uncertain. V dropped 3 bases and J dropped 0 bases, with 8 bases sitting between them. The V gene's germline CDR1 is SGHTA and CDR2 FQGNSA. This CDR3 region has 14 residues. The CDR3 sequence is CASSFVHLNTEAFF. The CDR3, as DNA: TGTGCCAGCAGCTTCGTACACCTGAACACTGAAGCTTTCTTT.

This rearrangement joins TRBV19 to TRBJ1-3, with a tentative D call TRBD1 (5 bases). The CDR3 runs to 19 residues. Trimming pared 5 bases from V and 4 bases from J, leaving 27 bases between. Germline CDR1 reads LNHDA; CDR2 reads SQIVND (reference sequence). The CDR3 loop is CASSPLIRGATFGGNTIYF. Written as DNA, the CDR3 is TGTGCCAGTAGTCCCCTTATCCGCGGGGCCACCTTCGGCGGAAACACCATATATTTT.

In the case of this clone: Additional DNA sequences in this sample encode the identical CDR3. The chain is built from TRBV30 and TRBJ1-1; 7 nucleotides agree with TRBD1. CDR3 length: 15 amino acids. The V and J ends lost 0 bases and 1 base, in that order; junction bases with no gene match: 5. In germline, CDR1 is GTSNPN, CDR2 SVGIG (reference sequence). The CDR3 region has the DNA TGTGCCTGGAGTGTACAGGGGCACAGGAACACTGAAGCTTTCTTT. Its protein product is CAWSVQGHRNTEAFF.

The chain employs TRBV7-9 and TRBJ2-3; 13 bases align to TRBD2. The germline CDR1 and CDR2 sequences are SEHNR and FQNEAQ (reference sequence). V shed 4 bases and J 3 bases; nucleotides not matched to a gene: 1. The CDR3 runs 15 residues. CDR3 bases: TGTGCCAGCAGCTGGACTAGCGGGGGAACAGATACGCAGTATTTT. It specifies CASSWTSGGTDTQYF. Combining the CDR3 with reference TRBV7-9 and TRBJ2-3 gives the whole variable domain DTGVSQNPRHKITKRGQNVTFRCDPISEHNRLYWYRQTLGQGPEFLTYFQNEAQLEKSRLLSDRFSAERPKGSFSTLEIQRTEQGDSAMYLCASSWTSGGTDTQYFGPGTRLTVL.

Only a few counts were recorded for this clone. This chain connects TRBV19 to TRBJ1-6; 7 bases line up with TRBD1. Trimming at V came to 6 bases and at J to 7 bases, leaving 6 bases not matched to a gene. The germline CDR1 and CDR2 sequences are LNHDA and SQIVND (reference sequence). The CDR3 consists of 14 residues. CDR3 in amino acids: CASRVTGRNSPLHF. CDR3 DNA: TGTGCCAGTAGGGTGACAGGGAGAAATTCACCCCTCCACTTT.

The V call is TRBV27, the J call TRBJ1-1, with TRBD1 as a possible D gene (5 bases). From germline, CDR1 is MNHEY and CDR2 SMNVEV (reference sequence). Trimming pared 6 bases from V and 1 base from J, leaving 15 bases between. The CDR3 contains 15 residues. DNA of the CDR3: TGTGCCAGCAGACCCGGCGGACACTCGAACACTGAAGCTTTCTTT. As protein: CASRPGGHSNTEAFF.

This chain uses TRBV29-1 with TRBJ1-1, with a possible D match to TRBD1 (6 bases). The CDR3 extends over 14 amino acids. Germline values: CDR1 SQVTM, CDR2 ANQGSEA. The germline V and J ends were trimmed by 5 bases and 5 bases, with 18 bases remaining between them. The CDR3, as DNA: TGCAGCGTTTTCGGATCAGGGGTATCGACTGAAGCTTTCTTT. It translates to CSVFGSGVSTEAFF. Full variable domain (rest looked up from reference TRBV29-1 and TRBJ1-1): SAVISQKPSRDICQRGTSLTIQCQVDSQVTMMFWYRQQPGQSLTLIATANQGSEATYESGFVIDKFPISRPNLTFSTLTVSNMSPEDSSIYLCSVFGSGVSTEAFFGQGTRLTVV.

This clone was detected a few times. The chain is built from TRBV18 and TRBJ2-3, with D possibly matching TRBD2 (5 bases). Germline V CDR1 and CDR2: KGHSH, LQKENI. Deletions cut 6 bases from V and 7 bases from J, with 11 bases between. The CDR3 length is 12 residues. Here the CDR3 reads CASSSPGNTQYF. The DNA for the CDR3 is TGTGCCAGCTCGTCCCCGGGAAATACGCAGTATTTT. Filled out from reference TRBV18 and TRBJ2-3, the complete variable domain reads NAGVMQNPRHLVRRRGQEARLRCSPMKGHSHVYWYRQLPEEGLKFMVYLQKENIIDESGMPKERFSAEFPKEGPSILRIQQVVRGDSAAYFCASSSPGNTQYFGPGTRLTVL.

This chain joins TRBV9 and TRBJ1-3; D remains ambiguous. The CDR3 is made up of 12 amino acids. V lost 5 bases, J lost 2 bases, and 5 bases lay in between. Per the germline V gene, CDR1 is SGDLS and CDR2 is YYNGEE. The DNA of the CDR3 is TGTGCCAGCAGTCAAACTGGAAACACCATATATTTT. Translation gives CASSQTGNTIYF.

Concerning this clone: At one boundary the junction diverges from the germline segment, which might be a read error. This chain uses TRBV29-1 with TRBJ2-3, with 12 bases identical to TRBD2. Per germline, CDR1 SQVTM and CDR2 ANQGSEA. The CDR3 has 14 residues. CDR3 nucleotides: TGCAGCGTCACTCAAACCGGGACTAGCGGGTACGAGGATTTT. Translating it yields CSVTQTGTSGYEDF.

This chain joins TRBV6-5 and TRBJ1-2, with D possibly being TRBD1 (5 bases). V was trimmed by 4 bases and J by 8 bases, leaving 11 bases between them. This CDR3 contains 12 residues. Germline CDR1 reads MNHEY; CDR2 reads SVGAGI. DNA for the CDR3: TGTGCCAGCAGTTCCCAGGGTTTCGGCTACACCTTC. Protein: CASSSQGFGYTF.

This CDR3 is CASGAWDREFYEQYF. The CDR3 DNA reads TGTGCTAGTGGGGCTTGGGACAGGGAATTTTACGAGCAGTACTTC. The V call is TRBV12-5, the J call TRBJ2-7, with 9 nucleotides matching TRBD1. CDR3 size: 15 residues. Germline CDR1 and CDR2: LGHNT and FRNRAP. V was pared by 6 bases and J by 4 bases, with 10 bases of the junction left unmatched.

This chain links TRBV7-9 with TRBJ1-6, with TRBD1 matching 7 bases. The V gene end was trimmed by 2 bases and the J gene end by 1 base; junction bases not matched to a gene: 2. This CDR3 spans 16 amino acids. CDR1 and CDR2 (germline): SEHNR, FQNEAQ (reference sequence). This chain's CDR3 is CASSLNRGSYNSPLHF. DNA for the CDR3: TGTGCCAGCAGCTTAAACAGGGGTTCCTATAATTCACCCCTCCACTTT.

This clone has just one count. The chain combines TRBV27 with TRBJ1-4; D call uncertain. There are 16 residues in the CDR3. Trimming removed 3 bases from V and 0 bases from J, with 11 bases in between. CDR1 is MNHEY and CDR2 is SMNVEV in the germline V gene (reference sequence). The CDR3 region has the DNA TGTGCCAGCAGTTTCGGTAACAGAGCAACTAATGAAAAACTGTTTTTT. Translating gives CASSFGNRATNEKLFF.